This T cell receptor (beta chain) was profiled in a study of cytomegalovirus exposure and HLA in healthy donors. Study background: The roughly 100 million unique TCR beta sequences, from 150 million to 200 million T cells, were found by an earlier analysis.

The PCR ran on 60 Vbeta and 13 Jbeta primers. TCRdb's copy holds only in-frame clones and misses some; the assay was immunoSEQ multiplex PCR. The specimen's table records about 160,000 clones. CDR3 length equals 15 residues. Germline-derived CDR1 and CDR2 are SEHNR and FQNEAQ (reference sequence). The J segment lost 1 base and the V segment lost 8 bases, leaving 7 bases of the junction unmatched. J is TRBJ2-2 and V is TRBV7-9; 7 bases are a match to TRBD1. This TCR derives from an older woman in good health and CMV-seronegative. Material for sequencing was PBMCs. Here the CDR3 reads CASLPGTVNTGELFF. The CDR3, as DNA: TGTGCCAGCTTACCCGGGACAGTGAACACCGGGGAGCTGTTTTTT. Based on the CDR3 plus reference TRBV7-9 and TRBJ2-2, the full variable domain is DTGVSQNPRHKITKRGQNVTFRCDPISEHNRLYWYRQTLGQGPEFLTYFQNEAQLEKSRLLSDRFSAERPKGSFSTLEIQRTEQGDSAMYLCASLPGTVNTGELFFGEGSRLTVL.